The source of this T cell receptor (beta chain) is a study of persistence of HIV-infected CD4 T cells. Overall study context: Isolated cells were CMV- and HIV-1 Gag-responding CD4+ T cells.

An overlapping HIV-1 Gag peptide pool stimulated these cells at approximately 0.91 ug/peptide/mL. CD40L/CD69 double-negative CD45RO-high memory CD4+ T cells were collected. Germline V gene data show CDR1 as LGHDT and CDR2 as YNNKEL (reference sequence). Trimming removed 4 bases at V and 0 bases at J, with 16 bases between. CDR3 length: 16 amino acids. The immunoSEQ assay was version 4, run in survey mode. Produced via immunoSEQ multiplex PCR; TCRdb's table is partial and in-frame only. The sample has approximately 36,000 clones; under 90% are singletons. With respect to this clone: No antigen is known for it.

The receptor comes from an adult with HIV. The donor label of this sample is uncertain. This material consisted of cultured CD4+ T cells from PBMCs, taken from a patient who received antiretroviral therapy. The chain uses TRBV3-1 (or the pseudogene TRBV3-2) and TRBJ2-7; a weak D match, TRBD1 (6 bases). This CDR3 reads CASSLLGGPSSYEQYF. The CDR3 DNA follows: TGTGCCAGCAGCCTATTAGGGGGACCGAGCTCCTACGAGCAGTACTTC.